One and the same sample provided the 3 T cell receptor beta chains below, sequenced in a study of glioma-infiltrating T cells. TCR alpha and beta CDR3 regions were amplified from RNA using iRepertoire nested multiplex PCR. TCRdb processed the multiplex PCR reads anew with MiXCR; each CDR3 protein has one entry. The sample lists about 180,000 distinct CDR3 sequences; around 45% were seen once. The sequenced sample was glioma tissue, nonneoplastic brain tissue, or PBMCs (not recorded which). The source of these receptors is a human donor with low-grade glioma or glioblastoma, undergoing nonglioma brain surgery, or in good health (not recorded which).

This sequence joins TRBV5-6 and TRBJ2-5, with 11 bases aligning to TRBD1. Germline CDR1 and CDR2: SGHDT and YYEEEE. V lost 4 bases to trimming and J lost 2 bases; unmatched junction nucleotides: 7. This CDR3 region has 16 residues. CDR3 region: CASSPDRGQGQETQYF. CDR3 sequence (DNA): TGTGCCAGCAGCCCGGACAGGGGGCAGGGTCAAGAGACCCAGTACTTC.

There are many counts of this clonotype. CDR3 DNA: TGCAGTGCTAGACATGAGGGAAACACAGATACGCAGTATTTT. This encodes CSARHEGNTDTQYF. The chain carries TRBV20-1 and TRBJ2-3, with D maybe TRBD2 (5 bases). Trimming took off 2 bases at V and 2 bases at J, with 11 bases between the two ends. Germline V lookup: CDR1 DFQATT, CDR2 SNEGSKA (reference sequence). This CDR3 contains 14 residues.

Comment on this clonotype: One base away lies a much larger clone, so this may be a sequencing read error. DNA of the CDR3: TGTGCCAGCAGTTTAGGGGGGAGACTAGCGGAATTCACAGATACGAAGTATTTT. This encodes CASSLGGRLAEFTDTKYF. The chain uses TRBV28 and TRBJ2-3, with TRBD2 matching over 9 bases. This CDR3 spans 18 amino acids. Germline V gives CDR1 MDHEN, CDR2 SYDVKM. Full variable domain (outside the CDR3, taken from reference TRBV28 and TRBJ2-3): DVKVTQSSRYLVKRTGEKVFLECVQDMDHENMFWYRQDPGLGLRLIYFSYDVKMKEKGDIPEGYSVSREKKERFSLILESASTNQTSMYLCASSLGGRLAEFTDTKYFGPGTRLTVL.